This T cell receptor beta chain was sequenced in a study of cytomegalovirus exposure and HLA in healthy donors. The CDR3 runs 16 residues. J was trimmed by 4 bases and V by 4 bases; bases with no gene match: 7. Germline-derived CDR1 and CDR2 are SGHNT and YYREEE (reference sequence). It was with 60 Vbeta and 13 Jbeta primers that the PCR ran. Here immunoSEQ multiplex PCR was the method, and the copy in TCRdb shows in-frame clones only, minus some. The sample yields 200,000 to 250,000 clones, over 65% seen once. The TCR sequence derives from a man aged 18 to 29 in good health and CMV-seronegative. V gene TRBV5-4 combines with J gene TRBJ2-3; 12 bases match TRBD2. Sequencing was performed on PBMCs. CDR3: CASSLRLAGVADTQYF. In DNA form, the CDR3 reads TGTGCCAGCAGCCTAAGACTAGCGGGAGTTGCAGATACGCAGTATTTT.